This T cell receptor beta chain was recovered during a study of T cells in Graves' hyperthyroidism and ophthalmopathy. The CDR3 sequence is 15 residues long. Germline V CDR1 and CDR2: SGHRS, YFSETQ. Trimming took off 0 bases at V and 3 bases at J, with 10 bases between the two ends. Regions amplified from RNA transcripts were the TCR beta CDR3 regions. When the TCR CDR3 underwent first-round RT-PCR, the HTBI primer set was used. TCRdb redid the calling of the multiplex PCR reads with MiXCR, one entry per CDR3 protein. The sample lists over 250,000 distinct CDR3 sequences; about an eighth were seen once. Study-wide points: Ophthalmopathy was model-predicted a median roughly 6.3 months pre-onset.

A note on this clonotype: Antigen: not known. One base away lies a much larger clone, so this may be a sequencing read error.

Input material: blood. The rearrangement joins TRBV5-1 to TRBJ1-5; D is unclear. This clonotype was sampled from a woman between 35 and 50 years old with Graves' ophthalmopathy. CDR3 DNA: TGCGCCAGCAGCTTGGGTGGGAGGCCCAATCAGCCCCAGCATTTT. It is translated as CASSLGGRPNQPQHF.